Listed below are T cell receptor beta chains from one sample, sequenced in a study of blood T cells in healthy people across ages. TCRdb re-called the 5' RACE reads with MiXCR, one entry per CDR3 protein. The table records around 900,000 distinct CDR3 sequences, roughly 50% of them present only once. The specimen sequenced was blood. Receptor source: a woman aged 60-75 years in good health. CDR3s leave out the opening cysteine and the closing phenylalanine or tryptophan. Not every row has a clone size; where given, it reads once, few, many or a size class.

V: TRBV20-1; size: few; J: TRBJ2-4; CDR3: SARDSRAKNIQY
V: TRBV20-1; size: few; J: TRBJ2-1; CDR3: SASSGRSYNEQF
V: TRBV3-1; size: NA; J: TRBJ1-1; CDR3: ASSQQLTGMNTEAF
V: TRBV28; size: NA; J: TRBJ1-1; CDR3: ASSSGGTGGALLAF
V: TRBV5-1; size: few; J: TRBJ2-7; CDR3: ASSLTRDSTGAYEQY
V: TRBV12-3/TRBV12-4; size: few; J: TRBJ1-1; CDR3: ASSSWDFREGNTEAF
V: TRBV6-5; size: NA; J: TRBJ1-6; CDR3: ASSYSGTRASNSPLH
V: TRBV12-3/TRBV12-4; size: NA; J: NA; CDR3: AGSPRTRTYEQY
V: TRBV20-1; size: few; J: TRBJ2-1; CDR3: SAGPISGRLHNEQF
V: TRBV29-1; size: few; J: TRBJ2-1; CDR3: SAGGRLAGLPSNEQF
V: TRBV4-3; size: few; J: NA; CDR3: ASSQGFLSGSYEQY
V: TRBV10-3; size: NA; J: TRBJ2-3; CDR3: ASEPDADCQQY
V: TRBV10-3; size: few; J: TRBJ2-7; CDR3: AISGGTGEYEQY
V: TRBV18; size: NA; J: TRBJ2-3; CDR3: ASAPGYTDTQY
V: TRBV4-2; size: NA; J: TRBJ2-3; CDR3: ASSQDLAAGTTFGSAQY
V: TRBV30; size: NA; J: TRBJ1-5; CDR3: AWSGSNQPQH
V: TRBV29-1; size: NA; J: TRBJ2-3; CDR3: SVLGTGSTGTQY
V: TRBV28; size: NA; J: TRBJ2-7; CDR3: ASLSGATYEQY
V: TRBV5-6; size: few; J: TRBJ2-5; CDR3: ASSFGDRGLVETQY
V: TRBV3-1; size: NA; J: TRBJ2-1; CDR3: ASSQDRDIYNEQF
V: TRBV5-1; size: NA; J: TRBJ2-4; CDR3: ASSLAGGSLTNKNIQY
V: TRBV4-2; size: few; J: TRBJ2-1; CDR3: ASSPVATEQF
V: TRBV6-2/TRBV6-3; size: NA; J: TRBJ1-4; CDR3: ASSHPTALGLF
V: TRBV6-4; size: NA; J: TRBJ1-1; CDR3: ASRAGQYTEAF
V: TRBV5-1; size: NA; J: TRBJ2-4; CDR3: ASSVAPGGDIQY
V: TRBV2; size: NA; J: TRBJ2-3; CDR3: ASSQPYGQGASDTQY
V: TRBV10-3; size: NA; J: TRBJ2-3; CDR3: AITSGSSTDTQY
V: TRBV4-1; size: NA; J: TRBJ2-1; CDR3: ASSPAQGTSYNEQF
V: TRBV5-1; size: NA; J: TRBJ2-1; CDR3: ASSLGQGVDNEQF
V: TRBV7-2; size: NA; J: TRBJ2-7; CDR3: ASSPLAGRDYEQY
V: TRBV3-1; size: NA; J: TRBJ1-1; CDR3: ASSIQGQNTEAF
V: TRBV6-1; size: NA; J: TRBJ2-7; CDR3: ASSEAFRTGSPEQY
V: TRBV20-1; size: NA; J: TRBJ2-3; CDR3: SVPSSTDTQY
V: TRBV20-1; size: few; J: TRBJ1-6; CDR3: SALDRVLNNSPLH
V: TRBV28; size: NA; J: TRBJ2-7; CDR3: ASRLSGGASYEQY
V: TRBV29-1; size: NA; J: TRBJ2-5; CDR3: SVGKGQETQY
V: TRBV5-5; size: NA; J: TRBJ2-1; CDR3: ASSQLAGGHNEQF
V: TRBV5-6; size: NA; J: NA; CDR3: ASSLGSRYEQY
V: TRBV7-9; size: few; J: TRBJ2-7; CDR3: ASAGNNYEQY
V: TRBV28; size: many; J: TRBJ2-3; CDR3: ATTGTSRADTQY
V: TRBV4-2; size: few; J: TRBJ2-6; CDR3: ASSLVEGVLGANVLT
V: TRBV4-1; size: NA; J: TRBJ2-5; CDR3: ASSQEVGVGKTQY
V: TRBV4-3; size: few; J: TRBJ2-7; CDR3: ASSQETSGFYEQY
V: TRBV20-1; size: few; J: TRBJ2-7; CDR3: SAPVGLYEQY
V: TRBV27; size: NA; J: TRBJ2-1; CDR3: ASSPYQGLAGVGF
V: TRBV5-1; size: NA; J: TRBJ2-3; CDR3: ASSLQDGDTQY
V: TRBV21-1; size: NA; J: TRBJ1-3; CDR3: ASSLRDRGSGNTIY
V: TRBV27; size: NA; J: NA; CDR3: ASRPQGAVLGEQY
V: TRBV20-1; size: NA; J: TRBJ2-3; CDR3: SARIPTDTQY
V: TRBV28; size: few; J: TRBJ2-1; CDR3: ASSPLGGGLYNEQF
V: TRBV6-1; size: few; J: TRBJ2-7; CDR3: ASSDFPGSGYGQY
V: TRBV5-6; size: NA; J: TRBJ1-2; CDR3: ASSLLGTDYGYT
V: TRBV6-5; size: few; J: TRBJ2-5; CDR3: ASSLGLAGGHKTQY
V: TRBV24-1; size: NA; J: TRBJ2-5; CDR3: ATSDKLWTGGKETQY
V: TRBV5-4; size: NA; J: TRBJ2-1; CDR3: ASSSPGTSGSNEQF
V: TRBV29-1; size: once; J: NA; CDR3: SVEVGQGGRYEQY
V: TRBV2; size: NA; J: TRBJ1-5; CDR3: ASAGGFLNQPQH
V: TRBV6-2/TRBV6-3; size: few; J: TRBJ2-3; CDR3: ASSYTAGADTQY
V: TRBV20-1; size: NA; J: TRBJ2-7; CDR3: SAKAPLGFYEQY